These 17 T cell receptor beta chains came from one sample sequenced in a study of PD-1 blockade in mismatch repair-deficient tumors. Produced via immunoSEQ multiplex PCR; TCRdb's table is partial and in-frame only. The sample has 76,000 or so clones; roughly 80% are singletons. Sequences were derived from peripheral blood, sampled 44 weeks after starting pembrolizumab. These receptors came from an adult with mismatch repair-deficient cancer.

V gene TRBV6-1 combines with J gene TRBJ1-3; possibly TRBD1 for D (5 bases). Per the germline V gene, CDR1 is MNHNS and CDR2 is SASEGT. V lost 3 bases and J lost 3, with 9 bases in between. CDR3 length equals 14 residues. CDR3: CASSEGGVGNTIYF. CDR3 bases: TGTGCCAGCAGTGAGGGGGGAGTTGGAAACACCATATATTTT.

The chain combines TRBV5-1 with TRBJ2-6, with D maybe TRBD1 (6 bases). Germline loops: CDR1 SGHRS, CDR2 YFSETQ. V gave up 5 bases and J gave up 2 bases, with 8 bases separating them. The CDR3 loop spans 14 amino acids. CDR3 DNA sequence: TGCGCCAGCAGTAACAGGGCTGGGGCCAACGTCCTGACTTTC. Amino acid sequence: CASSNRAGANVLTF.

The chain employs TRBV7-2 and TRBJ2-7, with D perhaps TRBD1 (6 bases). The V gene's germline CDR1 is SGHTA and CDR2 FQGNSA. V shed 2 bases and J shed 3 bases, with 17 bases lying between them. The CDR3 spans 16 residues. The CDR3 DNA reads as TGTGCCAGCAGCTTAATCCCAGGGGTAATGGACTACGAGCAGTACTTC. As protein: CASSLIPGVMDYEQYF.

The chain employs TRBV6-6 and TRBJ1-1, with a weak D call TRBD1 (5 bases). Trimming left V 8 bases short and J 5 bases short, with 21 bases between. This CDR3 comprises 15 residues. CDR1 is MNHNY, CDR2 SVGAGI, per germline (reference sequence). The CDR3 region has the DNA TGTGCCAGCCGGCCGACTTTTGAGAAGGGGACTGAAGCTTTCTTT. Its translation is CASRPTFEKGTEAFF.

J is TRBJ2-3 and V is TRBV5-8, with 9 bases identical to TRBD2. This CDR3 is 16 amino acids long. J lost 6 bases, V lost 3 bases, and 11 bases had no gene match. Germline CDR1 and CDR2: SGHTS and YDEGEE. CDR3 DNA: TGTGCCAGCAGCTCCCCGAGACTAGCGGCCCGGGATACGCAGTATTTT. This translates into CASSSPRLAARDTQYF.

This clone is a singleton in its sample. The chain carries TRBV6-5 and TRBJ2-1; the match to TRBD2 covers 7 bases. This CDR3 is built from 16 residues. With 2 bases clipped from V and 8 bases from J, the junction kept 12 bases outside the gene matches. In germline, CDR1 is MNHEY, CDR2 SVGAGI. CDR3 bases: TGTGCCAGCAGTTACGGTAGGGTAGCGGGTACGGATGAGCAGTTCTTC. It is translated as CASSYGRVAGTDEQFF.

The rearrangement joins TRBV30 to TRBJ2-3; 10 bases match TRBD2. V shed 7 bases and J 6 bases; nucleotides not matched to a gene: 1. Per the germline V gene, CDR1 is GTSNPN and CDR2 is SVGIG (reference sequence). The CDR3 covers 11 residues. The CDR3 region is CALTSGDTQYF. The CDR3 bases are TGTGCCTTGACTAGCGGGGATACGCAGTATTTT.

The chain joins TRBV2 to TRBJ2-1; TRBD2 matches at 13 bases. CDR1 and CDR2 from the germline V gene are SNHLY and FYNNEI. This CDR3 has 15 amino acids. Losses at the gene ends were 9 bases for V and 3 bases for J; bases not matched to a gene: 5. Written as DNA, the CDR3 is TGTGCCAGTGAGAGGACTAGCGGGAGCTACAATGAGCAGTTCTTC. Translating gives CASERTSGSYNEQFF.

The DNA for the CDR3 is TGTGCCAGCAAATCTATCGGGACTGCCTCCTACAATGAGCAGTTCTTC. Translating gives CASKSIGTASYNEQFF. The rearrangement joins TRBV5-4 to TRBJ2-1; weak D call: TRBD2 (6 bases). Deletions cut 6 bases from V and 0 bases from J, with 16 bases between. This CDR3 spans 16 amino acids. CDR1 is SGHNT, CDR2 YYREEE, per germline (reference sequence).

The V gene is TRBV19, the J gene TRBJ2-1, with D perhaps being TRBD1 or TRBD2 (5 bases each). From germline, CDR1 is LNHDA and CDR2 SQIVND (reference sequence). The V gene lost 7 bases and the J gene lost 4 bases, with 14 bases spanning the gap. CDR3 length: 14 residues. The CDR3 here is CASTRRDLYNEQFF. In DNA, the CDR3 is TGTGCCAGTACCCGAAGGGACCTATACAATGAGCAGTTCTTC. Variable domain in full (rest from reference TRBV19 and TRBJ2-1): DGGITQSPKYLFRKEGQNVTLSCEQNLNHDAMYWYRQDPGQGLRLIYYSQIVNDFQKGDIAEGYSVSREKKESFPLTVTSAQKNPTAFYLCASTRRDLYNEQFFGPGTRLTVL.

J is TRBJ1-1 and V is TRBV11-3; D is unclear. V shed 5 bases and J shed 1 base, with 11 bases lying between them. Germline values: CDR1 SGHNT, CDR2 YENEEA. The CDR3 is 14 amino acids. The CDR3 DNA reads TGTGCCAGCAGCCGTCTACAGCGGAACACTGAAGCTTTCTTT. Its translation: CASSRLQRNTEAFF.

The rearrangement joins TRBV4-1 to TRBJ2-1; tentatively, D is TRBD2 (5 bases). Germline CDR1 and CDR2: MGHRA and YSYEKL. V was clipped by 2 bases and J by 6 bases, with 14 bases between them. The CDR3 is 15 residues long. The CDR3 DNA sequence: TGCGCCAGCAGCCAAACCTCGAGGGAGCTCAATGAGCAGTTCTTC. Translation: CASSQTSRELNEQFF.

The V gene is TRBV19, the J gene TRBJ1-5, with a weak D call TRBD1 (6 bases). This CDR3 contains 17 residues. Trimming removed 5 bases from V and 1 base from J, with 18 bases in between. Germline assignment: CDR1 LNHDA and CDR2 SQIVND (reference sequence). CDR3 coding DNA: TGTGCCAGTAGTGTCACAGGACAGTTGGGAAGCAATCAGCCCCAGCATTTT. Amino acids: CASSVTGQLGSNQPQHF.

The CDR3 coding sequence is TGTGCCAGCAGCTTAGAAGGGGGAGTTAGAGAGACCCAGTACTTC. This encodes CASSLEGGVRETQYF. The chain has TRBV11-2 and TRBJ2-5; maybe TRBD1 (6 bases). This CDR3 is 15 amino acids long. V was clipped by 0 bases and J by 4 bases, with 12 bases between them. In germline, CDR1 is SGHAT, CDR2 FQNNGV.

The chain uses TRBV6-4 and TRBJ2-1; a weak D match, TRBD1 (5 bases). V was clipped by 3 bases and J by 6 bases, with 6 bases between them. Germline lookup yields CDR1 MRHNA and CDR2 SNTAGT. The CDR3 contains 12 residues. The CDR3 DNA reads as TGTGCCAGCAGTGATGACAGCAATGAGCAGTTCTTC. It encodes CASSDDSNEQFF.

V usage is TRBV14 and J usage is TRBJ1-3; tentative D call: TRBD1 (6 bases). Germline loops: CDR1 SGHDN, CDR2 FVKESK. There are 16 residues in the CDR3. V lost 1 base to trimming and J lost 0 bases, with 10 bases between them. Here the CDR3 reads CASSQGWGPSGNTIYF. Written as DNA, the CDR3 is TGTGCCAGCAGCCAAGGATGGGGGCCCTCTGGAAACACCATATATTTT.

The chain combines TRBV5-8 with TRBJ2-3; TRBD1 aligns across 9 bases. CDR3 length equals 15 residues. Trimming took 0 bases from V and 4 from J; bases not matched to a gene: 3. CDR1 and CDR2 from the germline V gene are SGHTS and YDEGEE. CDR3 DNA: TGTGCCAGCAGCTTGGGACAGGGGGGATCAGATACGCAGTATTTT. Protein: CASSLGQGGSDTQYF.